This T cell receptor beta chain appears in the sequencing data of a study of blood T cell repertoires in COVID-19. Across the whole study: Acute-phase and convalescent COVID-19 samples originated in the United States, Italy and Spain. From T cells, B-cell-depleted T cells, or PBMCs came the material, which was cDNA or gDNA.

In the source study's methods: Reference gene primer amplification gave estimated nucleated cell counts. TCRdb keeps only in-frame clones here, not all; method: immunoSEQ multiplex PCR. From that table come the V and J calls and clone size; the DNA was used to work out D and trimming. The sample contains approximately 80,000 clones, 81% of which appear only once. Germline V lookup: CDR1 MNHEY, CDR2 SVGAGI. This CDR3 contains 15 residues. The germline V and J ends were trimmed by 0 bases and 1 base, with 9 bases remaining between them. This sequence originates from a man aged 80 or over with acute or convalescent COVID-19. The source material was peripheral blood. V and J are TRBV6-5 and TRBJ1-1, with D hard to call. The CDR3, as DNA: TGTGCCAGCAGTTACTCTAGCCAGAAGAACACTGAAGCTTTCTTT. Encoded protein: CASSYSSQKNTEAFF.